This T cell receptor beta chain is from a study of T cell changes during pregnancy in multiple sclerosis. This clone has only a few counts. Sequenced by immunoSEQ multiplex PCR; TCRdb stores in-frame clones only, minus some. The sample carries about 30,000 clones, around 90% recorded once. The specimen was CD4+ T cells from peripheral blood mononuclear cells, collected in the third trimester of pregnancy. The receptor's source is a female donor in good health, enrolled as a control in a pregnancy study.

CDR3 region: CASSSRGAASYNEQFF. The CDR3, as DNA: TGTGCCAGCAGCAGCCGGGGGGCTGCATCCTACAATGAGCAGTTCTTC. This chain uses TRBV5-4 with TRBJ2-1; the D gene is possibly TRBD2 (7 bases). CDR3 length: 16 amino acids. CDR1 is SGHNT, CDR2 YYREEE, per germline (reference sequence). V lost 4 bases to trimming and J lost 1 base, with 15 bases between them.